The entry below describes one TCR beta chain. The antigen is unknown. Vbeta (60) and Jbeta (13) primers were used in the PCR. Some clones are missing from TCRdb's copy, which holds only in-frame ones; the method was immunoSEQ multiplex PCR. Of around 150,000 clones in the sample, approximately 80% were seen once. The record originates from a study of cytomegalovirus exposure and HLA in healthy donors. The CDR3 spans 15 residues. The germline V gene encodes CDR1 KGHSH and CDR2 LQKENI. The V segment lost 0 bases and the J segment 3 bases; nucleotides outside the gene matches: 0. General study points: As immune exposure information, only CMV serostatus was available. Previously analyzed data showed that most TCR beta V segments were productive at a frequency of about 90% or about 30%. Some V segments, including TRBV6-2 and TRBV6-3, were excluded as indistinguishable.

The J gene is TRBJ2-3, the V gene TRBV18; 10 bases align to TRBD1. Sequencing used PBMCs. This clonotype originated in a man in his thirties or forties in good health and CMV-seropositive. CDR3 sequence (DNA): TGTGCCAGCTCACCACCGGGACAGGGGACAGATACGCAGTATTTT. Translation gives CASSPPGQGTDTQYF.